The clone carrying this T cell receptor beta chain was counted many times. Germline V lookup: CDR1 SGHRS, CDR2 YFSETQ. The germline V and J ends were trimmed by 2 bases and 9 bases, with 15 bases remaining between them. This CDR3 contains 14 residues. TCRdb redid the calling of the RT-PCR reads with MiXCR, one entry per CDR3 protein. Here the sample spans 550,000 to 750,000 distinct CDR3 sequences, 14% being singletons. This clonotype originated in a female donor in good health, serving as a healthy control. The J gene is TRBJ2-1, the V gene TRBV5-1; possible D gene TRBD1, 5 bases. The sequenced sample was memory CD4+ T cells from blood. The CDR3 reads CASSFAQGGGEQFF. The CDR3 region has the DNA TGCGCCAGCAGCTTTGCGCAGGGTGGCGGTGAGCAGTTCTTC.